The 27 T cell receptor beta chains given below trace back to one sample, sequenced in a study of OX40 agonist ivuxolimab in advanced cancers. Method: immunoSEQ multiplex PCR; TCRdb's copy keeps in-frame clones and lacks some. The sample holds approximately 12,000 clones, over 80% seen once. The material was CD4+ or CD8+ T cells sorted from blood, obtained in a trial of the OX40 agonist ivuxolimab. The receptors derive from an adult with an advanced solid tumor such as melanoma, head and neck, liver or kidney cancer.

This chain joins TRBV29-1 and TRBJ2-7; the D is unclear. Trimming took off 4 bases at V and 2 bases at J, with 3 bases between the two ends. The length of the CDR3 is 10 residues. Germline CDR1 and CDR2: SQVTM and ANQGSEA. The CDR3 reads CSVVTYEQYF. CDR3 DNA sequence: TGCAGCGTTGTAACCTACGAGCAGTACTTC.

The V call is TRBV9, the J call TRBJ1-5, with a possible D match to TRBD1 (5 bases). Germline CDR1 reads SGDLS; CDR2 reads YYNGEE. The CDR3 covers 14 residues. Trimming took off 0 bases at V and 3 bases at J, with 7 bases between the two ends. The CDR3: CASSVAGNNQPQHF. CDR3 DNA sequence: TGTGCCAGCAGCGTAGCAGGGAACAATCAGCCCCAGCATTTT.

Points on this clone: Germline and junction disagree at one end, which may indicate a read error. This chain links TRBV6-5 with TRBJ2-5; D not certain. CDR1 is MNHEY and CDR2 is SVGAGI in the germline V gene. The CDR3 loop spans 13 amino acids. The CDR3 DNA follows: TGTGCCAGCAGTTACGGGCTACAAGGGACCCAGTACTTC. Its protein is CASSYGLQGTQYF.

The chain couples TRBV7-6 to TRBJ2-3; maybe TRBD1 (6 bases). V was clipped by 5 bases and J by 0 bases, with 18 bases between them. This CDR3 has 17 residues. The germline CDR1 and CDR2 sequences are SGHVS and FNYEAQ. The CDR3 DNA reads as TGTGCCAGCAGCGAAACCCGGGACATAACTAGCACAGATACGCAGTATTTT. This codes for CASSETRDITSTDTQYF.

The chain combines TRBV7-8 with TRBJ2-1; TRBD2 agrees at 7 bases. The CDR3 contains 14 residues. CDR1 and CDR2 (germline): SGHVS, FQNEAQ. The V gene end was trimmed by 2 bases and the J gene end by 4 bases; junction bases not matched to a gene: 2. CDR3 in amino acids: CASSLSGAYNEQFF. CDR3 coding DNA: TGTGCCAGCAGCTTAAGCGGGGCGTACAATGAGCAGTTCTTC. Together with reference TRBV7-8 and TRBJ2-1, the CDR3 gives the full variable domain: GAGVSQSPRYKVAKRGQDVALRCDPISGHVSLFWYQQALGQGPEFLTYFQNEAQLDKSGLPSDRFFAERPEGSVSTLKIQRTQQEDSAVYLCASSLSGAYNEQFFGPGTRLTVL.

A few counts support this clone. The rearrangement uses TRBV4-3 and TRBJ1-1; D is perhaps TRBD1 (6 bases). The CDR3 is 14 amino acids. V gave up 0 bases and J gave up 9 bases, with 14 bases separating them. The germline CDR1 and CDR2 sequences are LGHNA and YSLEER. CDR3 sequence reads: CASSQERVTGKAFF. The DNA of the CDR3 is TGCGCCAGCAGCCAAGAGCGGGTAACAGGGAAAGCTTTCTTT.

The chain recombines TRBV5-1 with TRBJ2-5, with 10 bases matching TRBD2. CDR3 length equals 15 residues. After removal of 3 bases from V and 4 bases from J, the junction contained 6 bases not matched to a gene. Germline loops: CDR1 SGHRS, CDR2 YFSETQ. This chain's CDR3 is CASSSLAGEGETQYF. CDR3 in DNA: TGCGCCAGCAGCTCCCTAGCGGGAGAGGGAGAGACCCAGTACTTC.

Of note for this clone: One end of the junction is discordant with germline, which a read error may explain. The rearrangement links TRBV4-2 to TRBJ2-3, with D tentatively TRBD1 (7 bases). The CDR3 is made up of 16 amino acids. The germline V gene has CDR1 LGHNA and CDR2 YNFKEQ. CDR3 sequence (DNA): TGTGCCGGCAGCAAAGAGGAGGGGGCAAGCACAGATACGCAGTATTTT. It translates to CAGSKEEGASTDTQYF.

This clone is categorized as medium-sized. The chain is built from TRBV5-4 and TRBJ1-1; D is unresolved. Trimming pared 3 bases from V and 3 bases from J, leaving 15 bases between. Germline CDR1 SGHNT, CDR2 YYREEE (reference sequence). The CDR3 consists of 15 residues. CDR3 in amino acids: CASSSSGSRHTEAFF. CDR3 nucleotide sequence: TGTGCCAGCAGCTCCTCAGGCAGCAGGCACACTGAAGCTTTCTTT.

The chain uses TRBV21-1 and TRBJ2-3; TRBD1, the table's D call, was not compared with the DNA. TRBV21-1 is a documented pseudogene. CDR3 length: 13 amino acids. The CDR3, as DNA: TGTCAAATGGCAGGGGATCCCACAGATACGCAGTATTTT. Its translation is CQMAGDPTDTQYF.

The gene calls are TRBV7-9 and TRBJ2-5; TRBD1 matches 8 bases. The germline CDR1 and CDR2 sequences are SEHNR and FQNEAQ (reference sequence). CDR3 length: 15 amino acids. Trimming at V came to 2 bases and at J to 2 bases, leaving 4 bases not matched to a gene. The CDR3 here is CASSLRQGSQETQYF. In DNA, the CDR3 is TGTGCCAGCAGCTTACGACAGGGGAGTCAAGAGACCCAGTACTTC.

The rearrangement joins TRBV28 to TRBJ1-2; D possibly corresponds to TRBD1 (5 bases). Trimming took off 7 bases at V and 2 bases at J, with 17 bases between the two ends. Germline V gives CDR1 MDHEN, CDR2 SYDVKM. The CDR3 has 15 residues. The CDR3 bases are TGTGCCAGCATAGACCTATCGGGACGGAACTATGGCTACACCTTC. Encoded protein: CASIDLSGRNYGYTF.

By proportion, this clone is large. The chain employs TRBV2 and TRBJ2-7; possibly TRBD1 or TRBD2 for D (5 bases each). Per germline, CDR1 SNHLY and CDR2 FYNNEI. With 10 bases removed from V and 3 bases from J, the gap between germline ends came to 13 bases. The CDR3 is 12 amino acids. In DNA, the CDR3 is TGTGCCACCCGGGACCTGGGCTACGAGCAGTACTTC. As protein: CATRDLGYEQYF.

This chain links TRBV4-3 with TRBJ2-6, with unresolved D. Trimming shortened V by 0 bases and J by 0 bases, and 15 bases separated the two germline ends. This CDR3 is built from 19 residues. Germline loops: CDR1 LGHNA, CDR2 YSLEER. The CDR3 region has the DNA TGCGCCAGCAGCCAAGATTTTGTACGATCCAGCTCTGGGGCCAACGTCCTGACTTTC. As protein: CASSQDFVRSSSGANVLTF.

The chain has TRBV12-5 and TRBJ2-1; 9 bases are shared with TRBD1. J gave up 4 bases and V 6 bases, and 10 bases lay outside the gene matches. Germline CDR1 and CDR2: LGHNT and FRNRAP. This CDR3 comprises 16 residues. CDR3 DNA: TGTGCTAGTGGCATGGGACAGGGAAGGCTTTACAATGAGCAGTTCTTC. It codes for CASGMGQGRLYNEQFF.

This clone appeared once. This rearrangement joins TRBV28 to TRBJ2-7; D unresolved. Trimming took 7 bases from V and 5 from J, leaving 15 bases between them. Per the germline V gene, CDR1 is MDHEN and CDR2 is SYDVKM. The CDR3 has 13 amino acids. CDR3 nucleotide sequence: TGTGCCAGCACCCCTATGAATGCCGACGAGCAGTACTTC. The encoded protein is CASTPMNADEQYF.

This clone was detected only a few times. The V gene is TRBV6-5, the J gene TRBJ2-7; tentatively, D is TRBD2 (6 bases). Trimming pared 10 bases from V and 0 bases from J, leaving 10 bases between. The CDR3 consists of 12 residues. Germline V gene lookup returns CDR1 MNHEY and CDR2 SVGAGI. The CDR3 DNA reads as TGTGCCACGGGGGTTACCTCCTACGAGCAGTACTTC. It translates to CATGVTSYEQYF.

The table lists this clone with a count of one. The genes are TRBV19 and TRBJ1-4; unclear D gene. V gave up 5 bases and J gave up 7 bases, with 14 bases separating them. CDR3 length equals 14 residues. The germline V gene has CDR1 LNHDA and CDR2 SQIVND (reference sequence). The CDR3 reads CASSADSLGEKLFF. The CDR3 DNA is TGTGCCAGTAGTGCTGACTCTCTCGGTGAAAAACTGTTTTTT.

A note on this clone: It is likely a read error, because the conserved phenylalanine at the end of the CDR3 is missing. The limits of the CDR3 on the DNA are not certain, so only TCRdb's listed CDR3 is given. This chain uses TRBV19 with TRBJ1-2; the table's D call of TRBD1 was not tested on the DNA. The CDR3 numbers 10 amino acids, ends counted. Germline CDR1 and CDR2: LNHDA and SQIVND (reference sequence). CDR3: CASSISRGQC.

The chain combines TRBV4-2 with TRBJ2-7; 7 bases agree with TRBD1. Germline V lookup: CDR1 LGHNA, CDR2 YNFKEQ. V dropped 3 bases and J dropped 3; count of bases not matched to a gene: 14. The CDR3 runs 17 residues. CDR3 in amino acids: CASSHVSTGRNFYEQYF. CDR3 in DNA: TGTGCCAGCAGCCATGTCTCGACAGGGAGAAACTTCTACGAGCAGTACTTC.

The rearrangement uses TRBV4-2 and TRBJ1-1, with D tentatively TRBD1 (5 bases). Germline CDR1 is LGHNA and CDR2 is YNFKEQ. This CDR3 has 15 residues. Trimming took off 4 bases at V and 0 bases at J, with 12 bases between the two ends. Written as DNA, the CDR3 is TGTGCCAGCAGCCTCCTGGCGGGACTGAACACTGAAGCTTTCTTT. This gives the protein CASSLLAGLNTEAFF.

The CDR3 reads CASSLVVYTGELFF. DNA for the CDR3: TGTGCCAGCAGTTTGGTGGTCTACACCGGGGAGCTGTTTTTT. The chain employs TRBV28 and TRBJ2-2; D not resolved. CDR3 length equals 14 residues. CDR1 MDHEN and CDR2 SYDVKM come from the germline V gene. Trimming cost V 3 bases and J 3 bases, with 8 bases left between them.

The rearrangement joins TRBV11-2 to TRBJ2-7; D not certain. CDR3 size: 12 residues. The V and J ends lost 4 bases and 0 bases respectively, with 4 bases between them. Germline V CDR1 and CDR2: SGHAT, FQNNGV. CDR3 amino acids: CASSYNSYEQYF. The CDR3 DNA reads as TGTGCCAGCAGCTACAACTCCTACGAGCAGTACTTC.

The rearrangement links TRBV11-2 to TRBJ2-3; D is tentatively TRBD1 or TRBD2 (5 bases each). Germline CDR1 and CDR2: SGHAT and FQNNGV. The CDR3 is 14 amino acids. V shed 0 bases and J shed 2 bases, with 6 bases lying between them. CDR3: CASSLEGDTDTQYF. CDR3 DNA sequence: TGTGCCAGCAGCTTAGAGGGGGACACAGATACGCAGTATTTT.

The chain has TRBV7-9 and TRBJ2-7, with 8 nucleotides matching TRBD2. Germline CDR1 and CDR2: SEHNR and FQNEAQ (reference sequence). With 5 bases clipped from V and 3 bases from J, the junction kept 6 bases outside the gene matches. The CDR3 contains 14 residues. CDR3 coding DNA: TGTGCCAGCAGCAGCGGACTAGCTATCTACGAGCAGTACTTC. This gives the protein CASSSGLAIYEQYF. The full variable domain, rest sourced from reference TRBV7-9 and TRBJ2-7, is DTGVSQNPRHKITKRGQNVTFRCDPISEHNRLYWYRQTLGQGPEFLTYFQNEAQLEKSRLLSDRFSAERPKGSFSTLEIQRTEQGDSAMYLCASSSGLAIYEQYFGPGTRLTVT.

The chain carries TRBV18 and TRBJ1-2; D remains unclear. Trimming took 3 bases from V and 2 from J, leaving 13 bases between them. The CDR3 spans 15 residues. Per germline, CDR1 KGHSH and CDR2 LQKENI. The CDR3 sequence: CASSPSNSLNYGYTF. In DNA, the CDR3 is TGTGCCAGCTCACCCTCGAACAGCCTGAACTATGGCTACACCTTC.

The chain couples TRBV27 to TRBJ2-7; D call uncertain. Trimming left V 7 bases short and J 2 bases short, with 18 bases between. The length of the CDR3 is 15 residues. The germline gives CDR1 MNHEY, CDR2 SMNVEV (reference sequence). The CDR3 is CASKIGLAYPYEQYF. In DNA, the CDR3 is TGTGCCAGCAAGATTGGCCTCGCATATCCCTACGAGCAGTACTTC.